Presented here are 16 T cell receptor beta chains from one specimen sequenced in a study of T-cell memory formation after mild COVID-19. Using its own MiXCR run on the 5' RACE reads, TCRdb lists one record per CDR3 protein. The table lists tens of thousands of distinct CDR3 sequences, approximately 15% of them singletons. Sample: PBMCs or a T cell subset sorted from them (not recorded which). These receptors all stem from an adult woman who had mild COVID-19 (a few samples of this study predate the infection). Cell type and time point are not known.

The CDR3 sequence is CASSQETQQETQYF. Written as DNA, the CDR3 is TGCGCCAGCAGCCAAGAGACACAGCAAGAGACCCAGTACTTC. The rearrangement links TRBV4-1 to TRBJ2-5; D unresolved. V lost 0 bases to trimming and J lost 2 bases, with 7 bases between them. The CDR3 contains 14 residues. Looked up from germline, CDR1 is MGHRA and CDR2 is YSYEKL.

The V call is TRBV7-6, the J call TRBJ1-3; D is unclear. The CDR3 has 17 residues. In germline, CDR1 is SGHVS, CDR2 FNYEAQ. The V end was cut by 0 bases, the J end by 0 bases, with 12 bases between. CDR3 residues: CASSLAVFAFSGNTIYF. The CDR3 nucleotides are TGTGCCAGCAGCTTAGCCGTATTTGCCTTCTCTGGAAACACCATATATTTT. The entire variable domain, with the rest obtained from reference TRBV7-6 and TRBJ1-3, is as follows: GAGVSQSPRYKVTKRGQDVALRCDPISGHVSLYWYRQALGQGPEFLTYFNYEAQQDKSGLPNDRFSAERPEGSISTLTIQRTEQRDSAMYRCASSLAVFAFSGNTIYFGEGSWLTVV.

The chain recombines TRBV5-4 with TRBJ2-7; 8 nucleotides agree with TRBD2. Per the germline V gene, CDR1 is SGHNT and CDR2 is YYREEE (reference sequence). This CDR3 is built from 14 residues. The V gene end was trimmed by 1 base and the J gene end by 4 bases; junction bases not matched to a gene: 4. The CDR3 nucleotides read TGTGCCAGCAGCTTGCGGGAGGGAGTGTACGAGCAGTACTTC. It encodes CASSLREGVYEQYF.

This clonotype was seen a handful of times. The CDR3 DNA follows: TGTGCCAGCAGCTCCCGGGACAGGGGAGGTGGCTACACCTTC. The encoded protein is CASSSRDRGGGYTF. The J gene is TRBJ1-2, the V gene TRBV7-9; 10 bases are a match to TRBD1. V shed 4 bases and J 7 bases; nucleotides not matched to a gene: 6. The CDR3 extends over 14 amino acids. Germline loops: CDR1 SEHNR, CDR2 FQNEAQ (reference sequence). Full variable domain (missing parts from reference TRBV7-9 and TRBJ1-2): DTGVSQNPRHKITKRGQNVTFRCDPISEHNRLYWYRQTLGQGPEFLTYFQNEAQLEKSRLLSDRFSAERPKGSFSTLEIQRTEQGDSAMYLCASSSRDRGGGYTFGSGTRLTVV.

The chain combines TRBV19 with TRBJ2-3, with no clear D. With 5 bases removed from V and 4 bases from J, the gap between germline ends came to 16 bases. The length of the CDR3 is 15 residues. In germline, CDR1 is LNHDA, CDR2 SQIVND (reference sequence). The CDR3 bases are TGTGCCAGTAGTCCCCGGTCCATCTCCGCAGATACGCAGTATTTT. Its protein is CASSPRSISADTQYF.

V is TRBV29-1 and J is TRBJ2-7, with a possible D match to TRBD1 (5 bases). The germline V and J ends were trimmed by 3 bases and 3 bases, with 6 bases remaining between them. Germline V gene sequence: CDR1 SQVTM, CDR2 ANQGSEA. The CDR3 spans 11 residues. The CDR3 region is CSVDRDYEQYF. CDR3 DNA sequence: TGCAGCGTTGACAGGGACTACGAGCAGTACTTC.

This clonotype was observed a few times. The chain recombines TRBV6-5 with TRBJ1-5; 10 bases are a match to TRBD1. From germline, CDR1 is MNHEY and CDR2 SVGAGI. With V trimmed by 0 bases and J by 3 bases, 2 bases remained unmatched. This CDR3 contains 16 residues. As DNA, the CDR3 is TGTGCCAGCAGTTACTCCGGGACAGGGGTCAATCAGCCCCAGCATTTT. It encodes CASSYSGTGVNQPQHF.

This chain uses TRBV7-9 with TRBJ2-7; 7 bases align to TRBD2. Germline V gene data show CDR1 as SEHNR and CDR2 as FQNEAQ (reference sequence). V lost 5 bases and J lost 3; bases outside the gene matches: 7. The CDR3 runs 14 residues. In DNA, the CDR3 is TGTGCCAGCAGCGGGCCTAGCGGAAACTACGAGCAGTACTTC. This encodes CASSGPSGNYEQYF. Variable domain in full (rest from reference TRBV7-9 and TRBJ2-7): DTGVSQNPRHKITKRGQNVTFRCDPISEHNRLYWYRQTLGQGPEFLTYFQNEAQLEKSRLLSDRFSAERPKGSFSTLEIQRTEQGDSAMYLCASSGPSGNYEQYFGPGTRLTVT.

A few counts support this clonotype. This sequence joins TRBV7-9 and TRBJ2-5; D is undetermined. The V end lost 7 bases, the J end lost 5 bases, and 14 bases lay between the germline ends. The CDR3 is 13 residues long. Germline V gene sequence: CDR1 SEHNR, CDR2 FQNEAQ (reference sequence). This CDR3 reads CASNHLQYETQYF. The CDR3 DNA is TGTGCCAGCAACCACCTTCAGTACGAGACCCAGTACTTC.

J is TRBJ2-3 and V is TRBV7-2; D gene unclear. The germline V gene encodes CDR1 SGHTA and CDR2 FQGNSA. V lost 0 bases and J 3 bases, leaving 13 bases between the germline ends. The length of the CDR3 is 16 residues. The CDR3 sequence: CASSLALGWGTDTQYF. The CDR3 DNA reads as TGTGCCAGCAGCTTAGCGTTGGGTTGGGGAACAGATACGCAGTATTTT.

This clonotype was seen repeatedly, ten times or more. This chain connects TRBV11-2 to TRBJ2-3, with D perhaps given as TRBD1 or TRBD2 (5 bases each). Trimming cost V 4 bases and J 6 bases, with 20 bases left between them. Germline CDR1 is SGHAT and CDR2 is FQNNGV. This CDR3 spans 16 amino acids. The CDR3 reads CASSSQLGEPWDTQYF. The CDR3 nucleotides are TGTGCCAGCAGCTCACAGTTGGGGGAACCATGGGATACGCAGTATTTT.

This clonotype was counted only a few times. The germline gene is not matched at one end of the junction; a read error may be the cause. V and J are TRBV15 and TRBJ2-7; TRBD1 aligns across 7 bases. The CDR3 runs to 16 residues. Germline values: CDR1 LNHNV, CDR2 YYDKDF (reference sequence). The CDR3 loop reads CATSRDGDRVSNEQYF. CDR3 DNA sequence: TGTGCCACCAGCAGAGACGGCGACAGGGTCTCCAACGAGCAGTACTTC.

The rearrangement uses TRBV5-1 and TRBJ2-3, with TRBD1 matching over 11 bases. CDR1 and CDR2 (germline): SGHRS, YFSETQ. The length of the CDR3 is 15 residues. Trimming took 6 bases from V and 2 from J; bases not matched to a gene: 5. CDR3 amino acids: CASTYGQGATDTQYF. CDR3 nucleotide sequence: TGCGCCAGCACCTATGGACAGGGGGCCACAGATACGCAGTATTTT.

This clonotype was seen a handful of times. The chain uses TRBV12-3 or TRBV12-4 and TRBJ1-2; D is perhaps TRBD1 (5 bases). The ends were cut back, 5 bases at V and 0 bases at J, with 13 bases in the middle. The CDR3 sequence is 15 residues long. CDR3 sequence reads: CASSLDSLANYGYTF. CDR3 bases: TGTGCCAGCAGTCTAGACAGCTTAGCTAACTATGGCTACACCTTC.

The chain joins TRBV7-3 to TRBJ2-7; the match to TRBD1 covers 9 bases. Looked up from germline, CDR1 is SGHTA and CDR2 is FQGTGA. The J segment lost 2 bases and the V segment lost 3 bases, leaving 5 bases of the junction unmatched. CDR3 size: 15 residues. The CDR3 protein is CASSLTGQGAYEQYF. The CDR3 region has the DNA TGTGCCAGCAGCTTGACGGGACAGGGAGCCTACGAGCAGTACTTC.

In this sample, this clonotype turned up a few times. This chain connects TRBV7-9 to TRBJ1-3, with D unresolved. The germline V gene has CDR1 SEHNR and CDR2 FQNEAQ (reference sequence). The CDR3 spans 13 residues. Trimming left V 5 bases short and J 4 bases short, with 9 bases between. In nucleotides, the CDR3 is TGTGCCAGCAGCCCCGAGACGGGAAACACCATATATTTT. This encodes CASSPETGNTIYF.